This T cell receptor (beta chain) was documented in a study of cytomegalovirus exposure and HLA in healthy donors. Primers included in the PCR were 60 Vbeta and 13 Jbeta primers. Assay: immunoSEQ multiplex PCR; the TCRdb copy retains only in-frame clones and omits some. The sample has around 200,000 clones, 79% seen once; the top ten hold around 2.3%. Germline V CDR1 and CDR2: MDHEN, SYDVKM. V shed 4 bases and J shed 1 base, with 7 bases lying between them. The CDR3 length is 13 residues. Sequenced: PBMCs. The clonotype was recovered from a woman between 45 and 60 years old in good health and CMV-seronegative. The chain is built from TRBV28 and TRBJ1-1; the D is unclear. The CDR3 coding sequence is TGTGCCAGCAGTTCGGGGTGGAACACTGAAGCTTTCTTT. It specifies CASSSGWNTEAFF.